This entry is about one T cell receptor (beta chain). CDR3 length equals 17 residues. V was clipped by 2 bases and J by 2 bases, with 18 bases between them. Germline V gene data show CDR1 as MDHEN and CDR2 as SYDVKM. TCRdb re-derived calls from the 5' RACE reads in MiXCR, one entry per CDR3 protein. This sample has about 9,000 distinct CDR3 sequences; approximately 52% occur once, and the top ten carry about 5%. Memory CD4+ T cells were sorted as CD4+CD45RO+CD25- cells. The sequenced sample was memory CD4+ T cells sorted from a lymph node. As to subset: memory CD4+ T cells, CD4+CD45RO+CD25-. The gene calls are TRBV28 and TRBJ2-5, with D perhaps matching TRBD1 or TRBD2 (6 bases each). The sequence derives from a female donor with breast cancer. This chain's CDR3 is CASSLQPEGRGQETQYF. The DNA of the CDR3 is TGTGCCAGCAGTTTACAACCGGAGGGCAGGGGTCAAGAGACCCAGTACTTC.